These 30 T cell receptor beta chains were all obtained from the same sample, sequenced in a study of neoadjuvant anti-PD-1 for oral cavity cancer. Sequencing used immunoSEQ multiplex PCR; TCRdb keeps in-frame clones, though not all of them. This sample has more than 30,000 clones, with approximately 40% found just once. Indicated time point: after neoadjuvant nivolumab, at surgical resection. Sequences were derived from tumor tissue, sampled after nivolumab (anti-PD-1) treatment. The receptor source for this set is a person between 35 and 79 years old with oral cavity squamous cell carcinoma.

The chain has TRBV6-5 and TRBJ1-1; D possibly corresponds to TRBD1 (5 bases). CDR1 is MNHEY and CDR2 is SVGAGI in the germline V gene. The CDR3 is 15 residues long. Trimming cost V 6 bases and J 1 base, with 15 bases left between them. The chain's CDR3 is CASRRTGTGNTEAFF. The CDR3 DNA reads TGTGCCAGCAGACGAACTGGGACGGGGAACACTGAAGCTTTCTTT.

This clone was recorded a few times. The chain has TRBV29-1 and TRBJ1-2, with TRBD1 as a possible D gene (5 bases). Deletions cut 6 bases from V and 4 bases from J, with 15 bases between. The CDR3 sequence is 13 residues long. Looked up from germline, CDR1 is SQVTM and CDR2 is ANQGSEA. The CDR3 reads CSVSKQELYGYTF. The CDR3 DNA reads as TGCAGCGTCTCAAAACAGGAGCTCTATGGCTACACCTTC.

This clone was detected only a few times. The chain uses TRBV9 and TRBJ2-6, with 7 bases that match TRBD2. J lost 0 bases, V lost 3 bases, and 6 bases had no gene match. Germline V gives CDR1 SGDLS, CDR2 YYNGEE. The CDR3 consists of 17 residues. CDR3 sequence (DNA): TGTGCCAGCAGCGCGGGGGGACGGGGCTCTGGGGCCAACGTCCTGACTTTC. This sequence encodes CASSAGGRGSGANVLTF. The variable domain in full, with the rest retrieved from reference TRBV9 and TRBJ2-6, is DSGVTQTPKHLITATGQRVTLRCSPRSGDLSVYWYQQSLDQGLQFLIQYYNGEERAKGNILERFSAQQFPDLHSELNLSSLELGDSALYFCASSAGGRGSGANVLTFGAGSRLTVL.

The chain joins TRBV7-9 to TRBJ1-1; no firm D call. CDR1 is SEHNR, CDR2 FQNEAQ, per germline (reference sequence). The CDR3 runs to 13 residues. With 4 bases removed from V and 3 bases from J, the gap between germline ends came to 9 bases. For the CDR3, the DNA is TGTGCCAGCAGCTCTGGGTGGGACACTGAAGCTTTCTTT. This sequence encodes CASSSGWDTEAFF.

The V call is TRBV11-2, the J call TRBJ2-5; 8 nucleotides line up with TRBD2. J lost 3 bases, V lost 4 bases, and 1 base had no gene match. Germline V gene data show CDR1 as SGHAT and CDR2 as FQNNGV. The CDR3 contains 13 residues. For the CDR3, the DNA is TGTGCCAGCAGCTCACTAGCGGAAGAGACCCAGTACTTC. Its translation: CASSSLAEETQYF.

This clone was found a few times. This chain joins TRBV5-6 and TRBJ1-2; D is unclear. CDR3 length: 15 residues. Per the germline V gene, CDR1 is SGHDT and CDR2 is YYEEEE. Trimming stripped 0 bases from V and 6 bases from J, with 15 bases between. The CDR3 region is CASSLAIRTADGYTF. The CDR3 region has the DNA TGTGCCAGCAGCTTGGCCATTCGTACAGCTGATGGCTACACCTTC.

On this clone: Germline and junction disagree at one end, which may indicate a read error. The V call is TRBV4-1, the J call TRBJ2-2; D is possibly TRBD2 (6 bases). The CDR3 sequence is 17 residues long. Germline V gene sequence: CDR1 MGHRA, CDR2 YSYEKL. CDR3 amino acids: CASSEEARGLDTGELFF. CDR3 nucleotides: TGCGCCAGCAGCGAAGAAGCCCGGGGACTTGACACCGGGGAGCTGTTTTTT.

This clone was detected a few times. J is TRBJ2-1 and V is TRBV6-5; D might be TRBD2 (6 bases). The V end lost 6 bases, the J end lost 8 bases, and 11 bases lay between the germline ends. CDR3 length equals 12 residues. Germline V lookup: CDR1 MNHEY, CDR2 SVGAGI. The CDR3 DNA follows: TGTGCCAGCAGCGGGAGCGGCTATGAGCAGTTCTTC. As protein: CASSGSGYEQFF.

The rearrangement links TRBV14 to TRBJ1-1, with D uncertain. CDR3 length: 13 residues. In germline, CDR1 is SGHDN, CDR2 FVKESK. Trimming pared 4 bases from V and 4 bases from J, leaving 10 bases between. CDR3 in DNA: TGTGCCAGCAGCCCGACTTGGGGCACTGAAGCTTTCTTT. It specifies CASSPTWGTEAFF.

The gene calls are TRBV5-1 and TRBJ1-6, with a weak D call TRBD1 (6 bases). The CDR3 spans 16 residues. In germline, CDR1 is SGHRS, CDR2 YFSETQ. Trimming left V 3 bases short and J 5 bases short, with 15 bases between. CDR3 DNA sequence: TGCGCCAGCAGCTCCCGCCTACAGGGAGATAATTCACCCCTCCACTTT. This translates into CASSSRLQGDNSPLHF.

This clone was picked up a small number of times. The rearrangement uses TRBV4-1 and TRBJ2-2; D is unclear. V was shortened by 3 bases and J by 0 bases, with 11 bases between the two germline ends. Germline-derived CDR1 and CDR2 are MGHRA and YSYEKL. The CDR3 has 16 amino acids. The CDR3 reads CASSQRAFANTGELFF. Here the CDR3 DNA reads TGCGCCAGCAGCCAGAGAGCGTTCGCGAACACCGGGGAGCTGTTTTTT.

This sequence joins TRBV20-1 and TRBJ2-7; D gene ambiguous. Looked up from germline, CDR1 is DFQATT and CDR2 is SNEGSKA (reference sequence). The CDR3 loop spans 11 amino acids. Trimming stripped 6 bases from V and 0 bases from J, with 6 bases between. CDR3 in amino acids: CSAGPSYEQYF. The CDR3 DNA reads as TGCAGTGCCGGACCCTCCTACGAGCAGTACTTC.

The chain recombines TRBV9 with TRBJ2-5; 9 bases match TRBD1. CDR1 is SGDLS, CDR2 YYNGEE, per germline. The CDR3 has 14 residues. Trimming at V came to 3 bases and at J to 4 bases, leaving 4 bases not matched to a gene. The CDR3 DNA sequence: TGTGCCAGCAGCGGACAGGGGGGATTAGAGACCCAGTACTTC. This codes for CASSGQGGLETQYF.

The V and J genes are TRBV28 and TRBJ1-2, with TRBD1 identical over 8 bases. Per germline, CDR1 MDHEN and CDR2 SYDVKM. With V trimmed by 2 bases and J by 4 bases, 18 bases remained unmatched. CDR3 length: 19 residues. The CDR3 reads CASSLPRTGMSAIGYGYTF. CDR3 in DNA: TGTGCCAGCAGTTTACCTCGGACAGGGATGTCCGCTATTGGCTATGGCTACACCTTC.

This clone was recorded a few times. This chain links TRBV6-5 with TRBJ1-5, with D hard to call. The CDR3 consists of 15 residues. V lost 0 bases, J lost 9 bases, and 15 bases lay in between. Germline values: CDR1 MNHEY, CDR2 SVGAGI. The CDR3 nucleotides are TGTGCCAGCAGTTACTCGATGGCCCTGCGGGTGCCCCAGCATTTT. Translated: CASSYSMALRVPQHF.

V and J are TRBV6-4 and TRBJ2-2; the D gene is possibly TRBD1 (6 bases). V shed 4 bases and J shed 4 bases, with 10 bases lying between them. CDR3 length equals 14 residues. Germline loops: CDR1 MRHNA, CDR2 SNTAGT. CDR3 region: CASSATGPTGELFF. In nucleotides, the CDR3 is TGTGCCAGCAGTGCCACAGGGCCCACCGGGGAGCTGTTTTTT.

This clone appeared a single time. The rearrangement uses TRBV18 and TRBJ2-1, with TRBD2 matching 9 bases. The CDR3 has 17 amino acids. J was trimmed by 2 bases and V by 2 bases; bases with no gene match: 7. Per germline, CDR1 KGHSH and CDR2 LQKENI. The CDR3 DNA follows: TGTGCCAGCTCACCAGTCAGCGGGGGGTACGCCTACAATGAGCAGTTCTTC. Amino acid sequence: CASSPVSGGYAYNEQFF.

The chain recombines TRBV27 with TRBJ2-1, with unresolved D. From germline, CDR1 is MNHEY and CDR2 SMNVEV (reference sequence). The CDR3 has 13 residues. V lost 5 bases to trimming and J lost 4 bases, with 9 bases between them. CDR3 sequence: CASSRNKYNEQFF. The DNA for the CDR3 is TGTGCCAGCAGTCGAAACAAATACAATGAGCAGTTCTTC.

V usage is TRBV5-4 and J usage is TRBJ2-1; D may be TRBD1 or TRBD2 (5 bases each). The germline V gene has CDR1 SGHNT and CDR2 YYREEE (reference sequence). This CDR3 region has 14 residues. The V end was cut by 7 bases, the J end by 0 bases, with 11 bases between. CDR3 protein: CASGAGISYNEQFF. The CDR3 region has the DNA TGTGCCAGCGGGGCGGGCATCTCCTACAATGAGCAGTTCTTC.

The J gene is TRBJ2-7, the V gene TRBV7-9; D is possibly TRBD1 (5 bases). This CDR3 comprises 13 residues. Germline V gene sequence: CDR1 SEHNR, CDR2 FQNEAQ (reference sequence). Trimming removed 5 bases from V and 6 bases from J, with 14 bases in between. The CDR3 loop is CASSLNLDSEQYF. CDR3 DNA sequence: TGTGCCAGCAGCCTAAACCTTGACAGCGAGCAGTACTTC. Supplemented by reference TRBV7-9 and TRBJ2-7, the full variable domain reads DTGVSQNPRHKITKRGQNVTFRCDPISEHNRLYWYRQTLGQGPEFLTYFQNEAQLEKSRLLSDRFSAERPKGSFSTLEIQRTEQGDSAMYLCASSLNLDSEQYFGPGTRLTVT.

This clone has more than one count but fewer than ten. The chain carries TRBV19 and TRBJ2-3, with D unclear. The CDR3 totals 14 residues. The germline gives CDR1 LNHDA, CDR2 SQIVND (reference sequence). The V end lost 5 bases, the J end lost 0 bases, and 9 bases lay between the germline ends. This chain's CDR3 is CASSPQGSTDTQYF. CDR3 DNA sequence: TGTGCCAGTAGTCCTCAAGGGAGCACAGATACGCAGTATTTT.

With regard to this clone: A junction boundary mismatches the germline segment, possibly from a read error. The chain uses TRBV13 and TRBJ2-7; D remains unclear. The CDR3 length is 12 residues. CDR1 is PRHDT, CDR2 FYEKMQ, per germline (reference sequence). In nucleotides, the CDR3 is TGCGCCAGCAGCCTGTTTCCCTACGAGCAGTACTTC. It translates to CASSLFPYEQYF.

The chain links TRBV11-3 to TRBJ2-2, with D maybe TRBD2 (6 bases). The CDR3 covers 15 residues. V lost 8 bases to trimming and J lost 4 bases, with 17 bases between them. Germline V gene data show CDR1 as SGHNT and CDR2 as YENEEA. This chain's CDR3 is CASGAGGPGTGELFF. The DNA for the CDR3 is TGTGCCAGCGGGGCTGGAGGGCCTGGCACCGGGGAGCTGTTTTTT.

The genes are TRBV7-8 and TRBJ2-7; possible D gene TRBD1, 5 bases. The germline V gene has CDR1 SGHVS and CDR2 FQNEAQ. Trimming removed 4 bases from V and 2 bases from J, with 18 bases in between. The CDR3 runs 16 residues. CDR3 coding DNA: TGTGCCAGCAGCTCGCCAGCCAGGGCGGTAACCTACGAGCAGTACTTC. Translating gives CASSSPARAVTYEQYF.

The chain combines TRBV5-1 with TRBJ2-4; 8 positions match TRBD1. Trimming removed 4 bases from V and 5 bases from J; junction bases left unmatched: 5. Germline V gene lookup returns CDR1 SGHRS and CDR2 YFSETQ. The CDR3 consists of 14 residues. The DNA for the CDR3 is TGCGCCAGCAGCCCCGACAGGGGACAAAACATTCAGTACTTC. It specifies CASSPDRGQNIQYF.

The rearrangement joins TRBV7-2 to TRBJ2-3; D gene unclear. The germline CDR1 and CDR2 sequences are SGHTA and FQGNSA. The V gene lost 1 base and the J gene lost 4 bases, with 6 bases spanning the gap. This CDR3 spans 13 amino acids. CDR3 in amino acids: CASSLVLADTQYF. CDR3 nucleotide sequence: TGTGCCAGCAGCTTAGTGCTGGCAGATACGCAGTATTTT.

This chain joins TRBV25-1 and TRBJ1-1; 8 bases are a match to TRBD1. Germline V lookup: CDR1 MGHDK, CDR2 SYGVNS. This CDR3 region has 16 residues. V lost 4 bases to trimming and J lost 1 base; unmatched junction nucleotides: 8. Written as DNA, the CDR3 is TGTGCCAGCAGTGGGCAGTGGACAGGGAGGAACACTGAAGCTTTCTTT. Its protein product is CASSGQWTGRNTEAFF.

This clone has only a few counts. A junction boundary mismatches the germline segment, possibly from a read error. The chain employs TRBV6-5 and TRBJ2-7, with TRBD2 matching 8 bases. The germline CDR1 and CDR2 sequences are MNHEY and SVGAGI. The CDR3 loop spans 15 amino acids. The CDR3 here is CASRPVREDSHEQYF. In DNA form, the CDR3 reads TGTGCCAGCAGGCCAGTGCGGGAGGACTCCCACGAGCAGTACTTC.

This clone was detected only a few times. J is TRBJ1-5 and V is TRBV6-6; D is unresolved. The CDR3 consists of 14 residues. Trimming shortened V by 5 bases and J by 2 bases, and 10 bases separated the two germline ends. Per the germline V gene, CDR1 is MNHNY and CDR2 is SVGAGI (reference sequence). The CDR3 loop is CASSLLSGNQPQHF. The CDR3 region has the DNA TGTGCCAGCAGTCTCTTATCGGGCAATCAGCCCCAGCATTTT.

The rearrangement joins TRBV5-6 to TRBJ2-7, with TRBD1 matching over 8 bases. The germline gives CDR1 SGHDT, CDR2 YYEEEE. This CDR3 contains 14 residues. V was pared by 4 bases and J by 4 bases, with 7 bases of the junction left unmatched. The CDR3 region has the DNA TGTGCCAGCAGCCTGGACAGGGAAAAATACGAGCAGTACTTC. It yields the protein CASSLDREKYEQYF.